This record concerns one TCR beta chain sequence. Study processing details: Reference gene primer amplification gave nucleated cell count estimates. Method: immunoSEQ multiplex PCR; TCRdb's copy keeps in-frame clones and lacks some. The V and J calls and clone size come from that table; D and trimming were worked out from the DNA. This table holds about 250,000 clones, approximately 85% found once. The data originate from a study of blood T cell repertoires in COVID-19. CDR3 length equals 12 residues. Losses at the gene ends were 6 bases for V and 6 bases for J; bases not matched to a gene: 2. Germline V CDR1 and CDR2: ENHRY, SYGVKD.

The chain joins TRBV10-3 to TRBJ2-3; 8 positions match TRBD2. The clonotype was recovered from a middle-aged man with active or convalescent COVID-19. Sequencing was done on a sample of peripheral blood. CDR3 region: CAISEREDTQYF. CDR3 bases: TGTGCCATCAGCGAGCGGGAGGATACGCAGTATTTT.